The sequence of this TCR beta chain was determined in a study of radiotherapy plus CTLA-4 blockade in lung cancer. Study information: Disease control reached approximately 31%, with objective responses in approximately 17%.

Clones were sequenced by immunoSEQ multiplex PCR, and TCRdb holds only the in-frame ones, with some missing. The sample carries around 130,000 clones, about 90% recorded once. V dropped 2 bases and J dropped 6 bases, with 9 bases sitting between them. Per germline, CDR1 MNHNY and CDR2 SVGAGI (reference sequence). The CDR3 consists of 13 residues. This TCR was sampled from a human donor with non-small cell lung cancer that progressed on radiotherapy plus ipilimumab. The specimen was peripheral blood, collected from a patient treated with radiotherapy plus ipilimumab. The V call is TRBV6-6, the J call TRBJ2-3; D possibly corresponds to TRBD2 (6 bases). In nucleotides, the CDR3 is TGTGCCAGCAGTTACGGGAGGTTGGATACGCAGTATTTT. Translation gives CASSYGRLDTQYF.